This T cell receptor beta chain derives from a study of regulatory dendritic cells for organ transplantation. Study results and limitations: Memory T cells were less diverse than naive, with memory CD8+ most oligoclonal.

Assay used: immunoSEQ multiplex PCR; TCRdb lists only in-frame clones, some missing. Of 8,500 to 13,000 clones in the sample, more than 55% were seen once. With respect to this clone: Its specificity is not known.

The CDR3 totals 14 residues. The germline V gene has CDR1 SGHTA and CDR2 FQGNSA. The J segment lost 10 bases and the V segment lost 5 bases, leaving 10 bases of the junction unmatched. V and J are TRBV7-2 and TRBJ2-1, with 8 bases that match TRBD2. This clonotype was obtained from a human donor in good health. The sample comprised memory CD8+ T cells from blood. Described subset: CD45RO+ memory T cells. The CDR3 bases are TGTGCCAGCAGCCCCACGGGGGGGCTTTCGGAGCAGTTCTTC. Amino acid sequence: CASSPTGGLSEQFF.